A selection of T cell receptor beta chains follows, all from one sample in a study of control samples from healthy donors and cancer patients. Profiled with immunoSEQ multiplex PCR; TCRdb holds only in-frame clones, not every one. The table lists about 63,000 clones, roughly 85% of them singletons, with 4.5% to 7% in the top ten. Sequenced: blood. These receptors were obtained from a man aged 40-49 years in good health. Both conserved end residues are part of each CDR3. The D gene is left open where the match is weak. The size field is filled for only some rows; it gives once, few, many or a size class.

len,d_gene,abundance,v_gene,j_gene,CDR3aa,CDR3nt
15,-,-,TRBV6-2/TRBV6-3,TRBJ2-2,CASSSGTSNTGELFF,TGTGCCAGCAGTTCAGGGACCTCGAACACCGGGGAGCTGTTTTTT
18,TRBD1,-,TRBV7-9,TRBJ2-2,CASSLAPGQGSNTGELFF,TGTGCCAGCAGCTTAGCACCGGGACAGGGGTCGAACACCGGGGAGCTGTTTTTT
14,-,-,TRBV18,TRBJ1-5,CASSPLEGRQPQHF,TGTGCCAGCTCACCATTGGAGGGGCGTCAGCCCCAGCATTTT
15,-,-,TRBV18,TRBJ2-3,CASSPLGHRTDTQYF,TGTGCCAGCTCACCCTTGGGACACCGCACAGATACGCAGTATTTT
12,-,-,TRBV5-4,TRBJ2-4,CASSPDFDIQYF,TGTGCCAGCAGCCCTGACTTCGACATTCAGTACTTC
14,-,-,TRBV12-5,TRBJ2-2,CASGLVRGPGELFF,TGTGCTAGTGGTTTGGTAAGGGGTCCCGGGGAGCTGTTTTTT
14,-,-,TRBV21-1,TRBJ1-3,CASSNTGIGNTIYF,TGTGCCAGCAGCAACACGGGAATTGGAAACACCATATATTTT
14,-,once,TRBV7-9,TRBJ1-3,CASNGDPAGNTIYF,TGTGCCAGCAACGGGGACCCTGCTGGAAACACCATATATTTT
13,-,-,TRBV14,TRBJ1-2,CASSQVTVNGYTF,TGTGCCAGCAGCCAAGTGACGGTAAATGGCTACACCTTC
13,-,-,TRBV5-6,TRBJ2-7,CASSLTATYEQYF,TGTGCCAGCAGCTTGACAGCGACCTACGAGCAGTACTTC
17,TRBD2,-,TRBV14,TRBJ2-3,CASSRGLAGGPTDTQYF,TGTGCCAGCAGCCGGGGACTAGCGGGAGGGCCCACAGATACGCAGTATTTT
16,TRBD1,-,TRBV4-2,TRBJ1-1,CASSHGQGQRGTEAFF,TGTGCCAGCAGCCACGGACAGGGACAAAGAGGCACTGAAGCTTTCTTT
20,-,-,TRBV21-1,TRBJ2-6,CASSTRQPGPTSGGANVLTF,TGTGCCAGCAGCACACGTCAACCGGGACCGACCTCTGGGGGGGCCAACGTCCTGACTTTC
16,-,-,TRBV7-2,TRBJ2-1,CASSPFGSSTYNEQFF,TGTGCCAGCAGCCCCTTCGGGTCTAGCACATACAATGAGCAGTTCTTC
16,TRBD2,-,TRBV7-7,TRBJ2-5,CASSLSRGSDWGTQYF,TGTGCCAGCAGCTTGTCGCGGGGGTCCGATTGGGGGACCCAGTACTTC
15,TRBD2,-,TRBV19,TRBJ2-3,CASSTSGGNADTQYF,TGTGCCAGTAGTACTAGCGGGGGTAACGCAGATACGCAGTATTTT
15,TRBD1,-,TRBV24-1,TRBJ2-1,CATSDLRTGAGEQFF,TGTGCCACCAGTGATTTGCGGACAGGGGCGGGGGAGCAGTTCTTC
20,TRBD1,-,TRBV6-6,TRBJ1-6,CASSPTPPRDRAVRGSPLHF,TGTGCCAGCAGTCCAACTCCACCTCGAGACAGGGCTGTTCGCGGTTCACCCCTCCACTTT
15,-,-,TRBV5-5,TRBJ2-7,CASSSNPGLSYEQYF,TGTGCCAGCAGCTCAAATCCGGGACTGTCCTACGAGCAGTACTTC
13,-,-,TRBV10-3,TRBJ1-1,CAIIREGGTEAFF,TGTGCCATCATCCGTGAAGGGGGCACTGAAGCTTTCTTT
14,-,once,TRBV13,TRBJ1-1,CASSFGTGLTEAFF,TGTGCCAGCAGCTTTGGGACGGGGCTCACTGAAGCTTTCTTT
14,-,-,TRBV5-5,TRBJ2-5,CASSLRTAGETQYF,TGTGCCAGCAGCCTCCGGACCGCGGGGGAGACCCAGTACTTC
14,TRBD1,-,TRBV25-1,TRBJ1-4,CASSKGQSDEKLFF,TGTGCCAGCAGTAAGGGACAGTCGGATGAAAAACTGTTTTTT
20,TRBD2,-,TRBV9,TRBJ2-1,CASSVRLAGGPLDSYNEQFF,TGTGCCAGCAGCGTCCGACTAGCGGGGGGTCCCCTCGACTCCTACAATGAGCAGTTCTTC
15,-,-,TRBV30,TRBJ1-4,CAWSPKTGTNEKLFF,TGTGCCTGGAGTCCGAAGACAGGAACTAATGAAAAACTGTTTTTT
16,-,-,TRBV30,TRBJ1-2,CAWSPQGRTRYHGYTF,TGTGCCTGGAGTCCCCAGGGTAGAACACGCTACCATGGCTACACCTTC
16,TRBD2,-,TRBV2,TRBJ2-5,CASRVGTSGGLWTQYF,TGTGCCAGCAGGGTCGGGACTAGCGGGGGCCTGTGGACCCAGTACTTC
13,TRBD1,-,TRBV5-1,TRBJ1-2,CASSSTGDYGYTF,TGCGCCAGCAGCTCGACAGGGGACTATGGCTACACCTTC
11,-,-,TRBV30,TRBJ2-5,CAWSRQETQYF,TGTGCCTGGAGTAGGCAAGAGACCCAGTACTTC
16,TRBD1,-,TRBV3-1/TRBV3-2,TRBJ1-1,CASSSRIDRGLYRAFF,TGTGCCAGCAGCTCTAGAATCGACAGGGGGCTCTATAGGGCTTTCTTT
15,TRBD2,-,TRBV28,TRBJ2-7,CASSSGLAGVHEQYF,TGTGCCAGCAGTTCCGGACTAGCGGGAGTCCACGAGCAGTACTTC
14,-,few,TRBV28,TRBJ2-7,CASSEEQGSYEQYF,TGTGCCAGCAGTGAAGAACAGGGCTCCTACGAGCAGTACTTC
14,-,-,TRBV28,TRBJ2-3,CASSLLQGPDTQYF,TGTGCCAGCAGTTTACTGCAGGGCCCAGATACGCAGTATTTT
18,-,-,TRBV5-4,TRBJ2-6,CASSWGTGRNSGANVLTF,TGTGCCAGCAGCTGGGGGACCGGACGGAACTCTGGGGCCAACGTCCTGACTTTC
17,-,-,TRBV5-4,TRBJ2-6,CASSPHRRPSGANVLTF,TGTGCCAGCAGCCCCCACAGGCGGCCCTCTGGGGCCAACGTCCTGACTTTC
14,-,-,TRBV28,TRBJ2-5,CASSLYTGQETQYF,TGTGCCAGCAGTTTATACACAGGGCAAGAGACCCAGTACTTC
14,-,-,TRBV11-3,TRBJ1-1,CASSLDVQNTEAFF,TGTGCCAGCAGCTTAGATGTGCAGAACACTGAAGCTTTCTTT
16,TRBD2,-,TRBV9,TRBJ2-1,CASSGLAGGTHNEQFF,TGTGCCAGCTCGGGACTAGCGGGGGGGACCCACAATGAGCAGTTCTTC
14,-,once,TRBV6-2/TRBV6-3,TRBJ1-1,CASSRGALNTEAFF,TGTGCCAGCAGCCGAGGGGCGTTGAACACTGAAGCTTTCTTT
13,-,medium-sized,TRBV5-1,TRBJ1-2,CASTLGENYGYTF,TGCGCCAGCACCCTTGGGGAAAACTATGGCTACACCTTC